This TCR beta chain was recorded in a study of T cell repertoires in aging, cancer and after chemotherapy. About the research overall: Donor ages fell into six groups from 30 or younger up to 70 or older. Study observations and caveats: In healthy donors, age-related TCR diversity loss mainly reflected lost richness.

TRB rearrangements spanning V, D and J were amplified using mixed TRB-A/B primers. MiXCR, run by TCRdb on the multiplex PCR reads, gives a single entry per CDR3 protein. The data show about 12,000 distinct CDR3 sequences, roughly 32% seen once. V dropped 6 bases and J dropped 6 bases, with 8 bases sitting between them. Germline V lookup: CDR1 WNHNN, CDR2 SYGVQD (reference sequence). This CDR3 spans 12 amino acids. In the case of this clonotype: The antigen is unknown.

Peripheral blood genomic DNA, not sorted cells or RNA, was the template. The genes are TRBV10-1 and TRBJ2-2; D is unresolved. This receptor was obtained from a human donor in good health. The donor label of this sample is uncertain. Specimen: blood. The CDR3 region is CASSRPAGELFF. CDR3 nucleotides: TGCGCCAGCAGCCGTCCGGCCGGGGAGCTGTTTTTT.